The T cell receptor beta chain described here comes from a study of T cells after yellow fever vaccination (dated by TCRdb to 2018 to 2020). Some background on the complete study: Using CD3, CD45RA, CCR7 and CD95 staining, memory subsets (EM, EMRA, CM and Tscm) were sorted on a BD FACS Aria III. The SMART-Seq v4 Ultra Low Input RNA kit was used to prepare libraries from fractions with low cell numbers. To follow T-cell clones before and after both primary and booster YFV17D yellow fever vaccination, bulk TCR alpha and beta repertoires underwent longitudinal sequencing. The cohort comprised two healthy male donors, one aged 18 to 30 and one aged 30 to 40 years. Blood was drawn at multiple timepoints before and after primary and secondary immunization, with bulk PBMC replicates and cell subsets isolated. Memory subsets were sorted on days 0, 15 and 45 and at 18 months after primary vaccination, and on days 0, 15 and 45 after the 30-year booster.

V lost 5 bases and J lost 2 bases, and the count of bases not matched to a germline gene is 7. CDR1 and CDR2, looked up from the germline V gene (reference sequence), are SEHNR and FQNEAQ. CDR3 length: 15 amino acids, cysteine to phenylalanine. Of the read, only the CDR3 DNA is kept; its 45 bases are in frame from base 1. Sample treatment or condition, as interpreted from the label and publication: live attenuated yellow fever vaccine strain. A standard Ficoll-Paque protocol was used to isolate PBMCs from peripheral blood. RNA from sorted memory subsets was extracted with the RNeasy Micro Kit. This sample was sequenced with an Illumina NovaSeq 6000. TCR cDNA was synthesized by 5'RACE template switching, which introduced a universal primer site and unique molecular identifiers. cDNA synthesis was primed from both the TCR alpha and TCR beta constant segments. Two PCR steps were used to amplify libraries, with sample barcodes and sequencing adapters being added in the second step. Sequencing of libraries was performed on Illumina HiSeq 2500 (2x100 bp) or NovaSeq (2x150 bp). The study's own analysis went as follows. MIGEC was used to demultiplex reads and collapse the reads into UMI consensus sequences, and MiXCR was used for V(D)J alignment. Vaccine-responding clonotypes were defined with edgeR using replicate PBMC samples, requiring FDR below 0.01 and a log2 fold change above 5 up to day 15. CD4 or CD8 identity was assigned to each bulk clonotype according to whether the clonotype was present at higher abundance in the sequenced CD4 repertoire or the sequenced CD8 repertoire. To estimate the distribution of each clone across memory phenotypes, clonotype frequencies in memory subsets were weighted by FACS-sorted cell numbers. TCRdb's own reprocessing of the public reads used fastp at Q25 and MiXCR and kept productive beta chains. CDR3 protein duplicates are merged, each entry listing the most common genes and DNA. The V and J calls, along with clone size, are taken from TCRdb and not from the paper's own processing. Counted in this sample were tens of thousands of distinct CDR3 sequences; approximately 5.5% of them appeared once. Clones ranked in the top ten supply about 28% of the sample.

Findings and caveats that apply to the study as a whole: FACS-sorted repertoires could contain abundant contaminating clonotypes from the bulk population, so computational filtering was required. In the sorted memory subsets on day 0, nearly all vaccine-responding clonotypes were below the level of detection. Most clones expanded after primary vaccination were re-detected after the booster (almost 98% of CD4 and around 88% of CD8), suggesting broad memory maintenance. The secondary T-cell response was weaker than the primary response but faster, peaking on day 5 instead of day 15. The study included only a couple of donors, which limits how far the findings can be generalized. A small fraction of clonotypes appeared in both the CD4 and CD8 compartments, likely as a result of convergent recombination.

This clonotype showed up many times. Base qualities were left out, and no much larger clone turns up one base away. The sequencing here drew on PBMCs, either bulk or a sorted T-cell subset (CD4+, CD8+, memory, or dextramer-sorted; not recorded which), taken on the day of the yellow fever booster vaccination. The sequence was obtained from a man in his late teens or twenties who received the YFV17D yellow fever vaccine. Recombination linked TRBV7-9 to TRBJ1-2, with 8 central nucleotides matching TRBD1. CDR3 protein: CASSGDRGWNYGYTF. The DNA sequence is TGTGCCAGCAGCGGTGACAGGGGATGGAACTATGGCTACACCTTC.